The TCR beta chain described here comes from a study of blood T cells in healthy people across ages (dated by TCRdb to 2014 to 2015). In the study overall: In model experiments, roughly one uniquely barcoded TCR beta cDNA molecule per two T cells was captured by template switching. Age-related changes in TCR beta repertoire diversity were measured in the study by deep sequencing normalized with unique cDNA molecular identifiers. The donors were split into four age groups: young (average about 15 years), middle-aged (roughly 39), aged (over 55) and long-lived (approximately 80). To avoid experimental bias, donors of different ages were spread randomly across the sequencing lanes. Using the same blood draw, the study looked at two additional independent replicas of 1 million unique cDNA reads for two donors, one aged 18 to 30 and the other aged 80 or older.

What the study reported, not specific to this receptor: Compared with the aged group, the long-lived group had more naive CD4+ T cells, fewer expanded clones and increased TCR diversity, suggesting age selection. Since profiling was done on bulk unsorted PBMCs, naive and antigen-experienced compartments could not be conclusively compared. Because the CMV infection status of the donors was unknown, age-related changes in expanded clonotypes may potentially have been confounded. As age increased, observed TCR beta diversity per million T cells dropped in a roughly linear way, and a significant reduction was already evident by age 40. Total diversity estimates from one million sequenced T cells were considered lower bounds and underestimates. A strong correlation was found between observed TCR beta diversity and the percentage of naive T cells measured by flow cytometry.

The library relied on 5' RACE. The sequencing machine was an Illumina HiSeq 2500. A second PCR of about 6 to 12 cycles was run with a J-beta primer mix and a sample-barcoded 5' primer. A template-switch 5' adaptor carrying 12 random nucleotides introduced a unique molecular identifier onto each TCR beta cDNA molecule. Each sample yielded at least 2.5 million CDR3-containing paired-end reads. First-strand cDNA was synthesized from all RNA with the Mint cDNA synthesis kit, primed by a TRBC-specific oligonucleotide. After uracil-DNA glycosylase treatment, a first 18-cycle PCR used universal primers M1SS and BC2_uni_R on all cDNA. Turning to the authors' computational methods: For normalization, 1 million high-quality reads, each with a distinct molecular identifier, were randomly selected from each sample. Reads sharing molecular identifiers were discarded rather than binned into consensus sequences. MiTCR, run with a Q25 quality threshold and the strictest error-elimination algorithm, handled CDR3 identification, clonotype clustering and error correction. Lower-bound total TCR beta diversity was estimated with a nonparametric unseen species model using Euler transformation. TCRdb passed the public sequencing reads through fastp at Q25 and MiXCR, retaining productive beta sequences. One record per CDR3 amino acid sequence lists the most common genes and DNA. These V and J calls rely on TCRdb rather than the paper's analysis. For this sample the table gives roughly 700,000 distinct CDR3 sequences, of which around 49% were detected only once. Of the sample, 25% to 35% falls within the top ten clones.

This clonotype was counted a few times. Its target antigen remains unknown. Per-base qualities were not stored, and no clone one base away is much larger. From the cysteine through the phenylalanine, the CDR3 covers 19 amino acids. Of all the DNA, just the CDR3 is kept, 57 bases in frame from base 1. V is clipped by 5 bases and J by 0 bases, and the sequence between their germline boundaries is 20 bases long. Based on the germline V gene, the CDR1 and CDR2 sequences are MNHNS and SASEGT. The donors were roughly 38 Caucasian individuals from Russia, aged about 6 to 100 years, who were systemically healthy. About 10 milliliters of peripheral blood were drawn from each donor into EDTA-treated Vacutainer tubes. Ficoll-Paque density-gradient centrifugation was used to isolate PBMCs, with at least 7 million per sample. Trizol reagent was used to extract total RNA from the PBMCs, yielding at least 5 micrograms per sample. Naive CD45RAhigh/CD27high T cell percentages were measured by flow cytometry on a PBMC aliquot from every donor.

The chain links TRBV6-1 with TRBJ2-6, with the D gene not clear enough to name. This sequence was found in a woman aged 55-75 years in good health. Sequencing was carried out using blood. The CDR3 has the sequence CASSPPQAARYSGANVLTF. The DNA sequence is TGTGCCAGCAGTCCCCCCCAGGCGGCCCGGTACTCTGGGGCCAACGTCCTGACTTTC.